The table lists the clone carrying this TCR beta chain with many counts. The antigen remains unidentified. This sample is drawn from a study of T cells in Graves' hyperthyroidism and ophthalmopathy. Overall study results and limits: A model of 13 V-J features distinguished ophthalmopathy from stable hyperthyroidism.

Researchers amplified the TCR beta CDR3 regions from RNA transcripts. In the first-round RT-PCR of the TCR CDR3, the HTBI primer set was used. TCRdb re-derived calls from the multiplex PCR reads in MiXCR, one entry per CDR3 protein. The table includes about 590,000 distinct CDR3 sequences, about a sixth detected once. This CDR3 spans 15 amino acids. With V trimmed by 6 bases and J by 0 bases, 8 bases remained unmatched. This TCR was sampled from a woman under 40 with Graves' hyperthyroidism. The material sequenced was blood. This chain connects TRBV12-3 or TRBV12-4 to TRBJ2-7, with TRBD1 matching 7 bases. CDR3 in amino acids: CASSLTDRISYEQYF. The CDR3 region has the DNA TGTGCCAGCAGCCTGACGGACAGGATCTCCTACGAGCAGTACTTC.